These T cell receptor beta chains were read from a single sample in a study of PD-1 blockade in mismatch repair-deficient tumors. Clones were sequenced by immunoSEQ multiplex PCR, and TCRdb holds only the in-frame ones, with some missing. This sample yields about 130,000 clones, of which roughly 90% are seen a single time; 10% to 15% belongs to the top ten. Source: peripheral blood, taken 70 to 72 weeks after starting pembrolizumab. The receptors originated from an adult with mismatch repair-deficient cancer. Each CDR3 is given with its conserved first and last residue. A D gene is named only where the DNA matches it firmly. Not all rows give a size; the values are once, few, many and, for expanded clones, a class.

J gene,clone size,V gene,D gene,CDR3 protein,CDR3 DNA
TRBJ2-7,NA,TRBV7-2,TRBD1,CASSLGQGAAYEQYF,TGTGCCAGCAGCTTAGGGCAGGGGGCTGCCTACGAGCAGTACTTC
TRBJ2-7,NA,TRBV10-3,NA,CAISGVDTRQYF,TGTGCCATCAGCGGAGTCGATACGAGGCAGTACTTC
TRBJ1-1,once,TRBV11-2,NA,CASSFELNTEAFF,TGTGCCAGCAGCTTCGAATTGAACACTGAAGCTTTCTTT
TRBJ2-1,NA,TRBV9,TRBD2,CASSDGGASGALHEQFF,TGTGCCAGCAGCGACGGTGGGGCTAGCGGGGCGTTACATGAGCAGTTCTTC
TRBJ2-6,NA,TRBV7-9,NA,CASAGVGANVLTF,TGTGCCAGCGCAGGGGTTGGGGCCAACGTCCTGACTTTC
TRBJ2-5,NA,TRBV2,NA,CASSINFRAQYF,TGTGCCAGCTCGATAAATTTTAGGGCCCAGTACTTC
TRBJ2-2,once,TRBV7-8,NA,CASSLVSSGELFF,TGTGCCAGCAGCTTAGTCTCTTCCGGGGAGCTGTTTTTT
TRBJ1-3,once,TRBV30,NA,CAWSVHSGNTIYF,TGTGCCTGGAGTGTACACTCTGGAAACACCATATATTTT
TRBJ1-4,NA,TRBV19,TRBD1,CASSMGGDAGGSEKLFF,TGTGCCAGTAGTATGGGTGGGGATGCAGGGGGCAGCGAAAAACTGTTTTTT
TRBJ2-3,once,TRBV9,TRBD2,CASSAGLAGPNTQYF,TGTGCCAGCAGCGCCGGACTAGCGGGACCCAATACGCAGTATTTT
TRBJ2-7,NA,TRBV4-3,NA,CASSPTHLVDSYEQYF,TGCGCCAGCAGCCCTACCCACCTAGTGGACTCCTACGAGCAGTACTTC
TRBJ1-2,NA,TRBV5-6,NA,CASCGLGLGHYGYTF,TGTGCCAGTTGCGGACTTGGTTTAGGCCACTATGGCTACACCTTC
TRBJ2-5,NA,TRBV6-5,NA,CASSYRAWETQYF,TGTGCCAGCAGTTACAGGGCCTGGGAGACCCAGTACTTC
TRBJ2-2,NA,TRBV19,TRBD2,CASSTRTSGRARYTGELFF,TGTGCCAGTAGTACCCGGACTAGCGGGAGGGCCCGGTACACCGGGGAGCTGTTTTTT
TRBJ2-7,NA,TRBV4-1,NA,CASSQVWASYEQYF,TGCGCCAGCAGCCAAGTATGGGCCTCCTACGAGCAGTACTTC
TRBJ2-5,NA,TRBV28,TRBD1,CASSFYRGRETQYF,TGTGCCAGCAGTTTCTACAGGGGGCGGGAGACCCAGTACTTC
TRBJ2-1,once,TRBV29-1,NA,CSVEDWGISSYNEQFF,TGCAGCGTTGAAGATTGGGGGATTTCCTCCTACAATGAGCAGTTCTTC